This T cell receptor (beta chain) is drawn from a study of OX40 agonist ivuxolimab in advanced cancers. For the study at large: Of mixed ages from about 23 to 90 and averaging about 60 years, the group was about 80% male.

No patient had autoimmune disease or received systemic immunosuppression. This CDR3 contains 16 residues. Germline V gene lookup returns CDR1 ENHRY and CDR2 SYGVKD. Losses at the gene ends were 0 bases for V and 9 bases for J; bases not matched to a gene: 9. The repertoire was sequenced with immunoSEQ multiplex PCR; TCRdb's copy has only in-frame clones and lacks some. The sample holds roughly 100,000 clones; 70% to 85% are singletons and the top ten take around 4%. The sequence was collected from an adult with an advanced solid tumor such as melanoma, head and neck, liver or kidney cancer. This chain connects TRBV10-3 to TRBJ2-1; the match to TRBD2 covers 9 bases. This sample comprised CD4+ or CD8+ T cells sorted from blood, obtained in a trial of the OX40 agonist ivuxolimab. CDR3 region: CAISESSAGGPGEQFF. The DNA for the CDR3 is TGTGCCATCAGTGAGTCATCGGCGGGAGGGCCTGGTGAGCAGTTCTTC.